This is a list of T cell receptor beta chains from one sample in a study of CD8 T cells in Susac syndrome. MiXCR, run by TCRdb on the immunoSEQ multiplex PCR reads, gives a single entry per CDR3 protein. Here the sample spans some 450,000 distinct CDR3 sequences, approximately 85% being singletons. Sequenced: CD8+ T cells from PBMCs. The receptors derive from a human donor with multiple sclerosis. Both conserved end residues are part of each CDR3. The D gene is left open where the match is weak.

TRBV29-1,TRBD1,TRBJ1-1,TGCAGCGTCAGGGGGTCGGCCACTGAAGCTTTCTTT,CSVRGSATEAFF
TRBV5-1,TRBD1,TRBJ2-7,TGCGCCAGCAGCTTGCGGACAGGGGGGTCCTACGAGCAGTACTTC,CASSLRTGGSYEQYF
TRBV19,.,TRBJ1-6,TGTGCCAGTAGTTGGGTGGTGCAGTATTCACCCCTCCACTTT,CASSWVVQYSPLHF
TRBV3-1,.,TRBJ2-1,TGTGCCAGCAGCTCCAGCAGCTTTGGGCAGTTCTTC,CASSSSSFGQFF
TRBV28,.,TRBJ2-1,TGTGCCAGCAGTAAAACTCGTTCCTACAATGAGCAGTTCTTC,CASSKTRSYNEQFF
TRBV28,.,TRBJ1-1,TGTGCCAGCAGTTTATTTGGGCAAGGGGAGGCTGAAGCTTTCTTT,CASSLFGQGEAEAFF
TRBV7-9,TRBD1,TRBJ2-7,TGTGCCAGCAGCTCGGGACAGGGGCCGTCTTTCTCCTACGAGCAGTACTTC,CASSSGQGPSFSYEQYF
TRBV6-5,.,TRBJ2-7,TGTGCCAGCAGTTCCCTCTCTCCCCCGGGGTACGAGCAGTACTTC,CASSSLSPPGYEQYF
TRBV5-1,.,TRBJ2-7,TGCGCCAGCAGCTTTGACCGAGACGAGCAGTACTTC,CASSFDRDEQYF
TRBV5-5,.,TRBJ1-1,TGTGCCAGCGCAGGGTTTGGGACTGAAGCTTTCTTT,CASAGFGTEAFF
TRBV7-9,.,TRBJ2-7,TGTGCCAGCAGCTTAGGGAAGACCGAAGGCTACGAGCAGTACTTC,CASSLGKTEGYEQYF
TRBV5-4,TRBD1,TRBJ1-2,TGTGCCAGCAGCTTGGGAGCGGCAGGGGGCCTGTTTGTCTATGGCTACACCTTC,CASSLGAAGGLFVYGYTF
TRBV2,.,TRBJ1-5,TGTGCCAGCCGCGATAACAGACATACCAATCAGCCCCAGCATTTT,CASRDNRHTNQPQHF